A single sample is the source of the 2 T cell receptor beta chains below, sequenced in a study of CD8+CD57+ T cells in acquired aplastic anemia. Patients sequenced had flow cytometry evidence of CD8+CD57+ cell expansion. The study profiled TCR beta VDJ and CDR3 using genomic DNA as template. Each CDR3 protein gets one entry after TCRdb re-called the reads with MiXCR. The sample holds approximately 100,000 distinct CDR3 sequences; around 70% are singletons and the top ten take approximately 60%. Sequencing input: sorted CD4+, CD8+, or CD8+CD57+ T cells (not recorded which) from PBMCs. Receptors originate from a human donor with aplastic anemia.

This clonotype was detected only once. The J gene is TRBJ2-7, the V gene TRBV20-1; no reliable D call. V dropped 1 base and J dropped 3 bases, with 19 bases sitting between them. Germline CDR1 DFQATT, CDR2 SNEGSKA (reference sequence). The CDR3 totals 16 residues. The CDR3 loop reads CSARGPGVGSLYEQYF. In nucleotides, the CDR3 is TGCAGTGCTAGAGGCCCGGGTGTAGGGTCCCTCTACGAGCAGTACTTC.

This clonotype occurred a few times. The chain carries TRBV20-1 and TRBJ1-1; 7 bases agree with TRBD1. Trimming took 5 bases from V and 5 from J; bases not matched to a gene: 8. CDR3 length: 13 residues. Germline assignment: CDR1 DFQATT and CDR2 SNEGSKA (reference sequence). DNA for the CDR3: TGCAGTGCTTTGCAACAGGGGATGACTGAAGCTTTCTTT. It yields the protein CSALQQGMTEAFF.